Below, 16 T cell receptor beta chains from the same sample are listed, as sequenced in a study of blood T cell repertoires in COVID-19. Some clones are missing from TCRdb's copy, which holds only in-frame ones; the method was immunoSEQ multiplex PCR. The table records about 160,000 clones, around 85% of them present only once. Sequenced material: peripheral blood. The receptors here all came from a man aged 80 or over with COVID-19, enrolled during active disease.

This clone was seen once. The rearrangement links TRBV28 to TRBJ1-1; D perhaps matches TRBD1 (6 bases). Germline V gene sequence: CDR1 MDHEN, CDR2 SYDVKM. There are 15 residues in the CDR3. Trimming stripped 5 bases from V and 1 base from J, with 14 bases between. CDR3: CASSTAQGGNTEAFF. The CDR3 bases are TGTGCCAGCAGTACCGCACAGGGCGGGAACACTGAAGCTTTCTTT.

The chain recombines TRBV6-5 with TRBJ2-5, with D perhaps matching TRBD1 (6 bases). Germline CDR1 and CDR2: MNHEY and SVGAGI. Trimming pared 7 bases from V and 7 bases from J, leaving 16 bases between. The CDR3 consists of 13 residues. The DNA of the CDR3 is TGTGCCAGCACCCAACTCAGGGGCGGGACCCAGTACTTC. Translating gives CASTQLRGGTQYF.

V and J are TRBV4-1 and TRBJ2-5, with D maybe TRBD1 (7 bases). CDR3 size: 16 residues. V dropped 1 base and J dropped 1 base, with 13 bases sitting between them. The germline V gene encodes CDR1 MGHRA and CDR2 YSYEKL. DNA of the CDR3: TGCGCCAGCAGCCAAGGTCAGGGGGAGGCCCAAGAGACCCAGTACTTC. Amino acids: CASSQGQGEAQETQYF.

The chain joins TRBV5-1 to TRBJ1-1, with 8 bases fitting TRBD1. Germline values: CDR1 SGHRS, CDR2 YFSETQ. The CDR3 runs to 15 residues. J was trimmed by 1 base and V by 0 bases; bases with no gene match: 2. CDR3 sequence (DNA): TGCGCCAGCAGCTTGGGGACAGGGTGGAACACTGAAGCTTTCTTT. The encoded protein is CASSLGTGWNTEAFF. Full variable domain (outside the CDR3, taken from reference TRBV5-1 and TRBJ1-1): KAGVTQTPRYLIKTRGQQVTLSCSPISGHRSVSWYQQTPGQGLQFLFEYFSETQRNKGNFPGRFSGRQFSNSRSEMNVSTLELGDSALYLCASSLGTGWNTEAFFGQGTRLTVV.

The CDR3 nucleotides read TGTGCCAGCTCACCAGAGAATTGGAGCACTGAAGCTTTCTTT. Amino acid sequence: CASSPENWSTEAFF. V gene TRBV18 combines with J gene TRBJ1-1; D gene ambiguous. CDR1 and CDR2 from the germline V gene are KGHSH and LQKENI. The ends were cut back, 2 bases at V and 4 bases at J, with 11 bases in the middle. This CDR3 has 14 residues. The variable domain in full, completed from reference TRBV18 and TRBJ1-1, reads NAGVMQNPRHLVRRRGQEARLRCSPMKGHSHVYWYRQLPEEGLKFMVYLQKENIIDESGMPKERFSAEFPKEGPSILRIQQVVRGDSAAYFCASSPENWSTEAFFGQGTRLTVV.

Comments on this clone: Other DNA sequences of this sample code for an identical CDR3. The chain uses TRBV29-1 and TRBJ1-1, with D maybe TRBD1 (6 bases). This CDR3 comprises 13 residues. Germline V gene lookup returns CDR1 SQVTM and CDR2 ANQGSEA. V was trimmed by 7 bases and J by 4 bases, leaving 16 bases between them. Written as DNA, the CDR3 is TGCAGCGGTGGGGGACAAGGCGGCACTGAAGCTTTCTTT. Amino acid sequence: CSGGGQGGTEAFF.

On this clone itself: A junction boundary mismatches the germline segment, possibly from a read error. The CDR3 sequence is CASSQATGKQPQHF. For the CDR3, the DNA is TGTGCCAGCAGCCAAGCGACAGGCAAACAGCCCCAGCATTTT. This rearrangement joins TRBV28 to TRBJ1-5; perhaps TRBD1 as D (6 bases). Germline CDR1 reads MDHEN; CDR2 reads SYDVKM. CDR3 length: 14 residues. Combining the CDR3 with reference TRBV28 and TRBJ1-5 gives the whole variable domain DVKVTQSSRYLVKRTGEKVFLECVQDMDHENMFWYRQDPGLGLRLIYFSYDVKMKEKGDIPEGYSVSREKKERFSLILESASTNQTSMYLCASSQATGKQPQHFGDGTRLSIL.

This clone was detected only a few times. The chain combines TRBV28 with TRBJ1-4, with 7 bases identical to TRBD1. Per the germline V gene, CDR1 is MDHEN and CDR2 is SYDVKM. J lost 5 bases, V lost 4 bases, and 7 bases had no gene match. This CDR3 contains 15 residues. As DNA, the CDR3 is TGTGCCAGCAGTTCTTTACAGGGGAGAAATGAAAAACTGTTTTTT. It translates to CASSSLQGRNEKLFF.

The rearrangement links TRBV5-6 to TRBJ2-2; 13 positions agree with TRBD2. V shed 3 bases and J 4 bases; nucleotides not matched to a gene: 6. The CDR3 has 17 residues. Per germline, CDR1 SGHDT and CDR2 YYEEEE. CDR3 in amino acids: CASSWTGTSGATGELFF. The CDR3, as DNA: TGTGCCAGCAGCTGGACCGGGACTAGCGGGGCCACCGGGGAGCTGTTTTTT.

V gene TRBV9 combines with J gene TRBJ1-6, with 7 bases fitting TRBD1. Germline loops: CDR1 SGDLS, CDR2 YYNGEE. V lost 4 bases and J lost 5; bases outside the gene matches: 6. This CDR3 has 15 amino acids. CDR3 in DNA: TGTGCCAGCAGCCGCCCCGGGACAGATAATTCACCCCTCCACTTT. Translating gives CASSRPGTDNSPLHF.

The chain links TRBV6-5 to TRBJ2-5; possible D gene TRBD2, 7 bases. Germline CDR1 and CDR2: MNHEY and SVGAGI. The CDR3 has 15 amino acids. V lost 6 bases, J lost 5 bases, and 19 bases lay in between. The DNA of the CDR3 is TGTGCCAGCAGCCCCTTGGGGGGGCTGAGGGAGACCCAGTACTTC. Translation: CASSPLGGLRETQYF.

The chain carries TRBV6-1 and TRBJ1-6; unclear D gene. Trimming removed 5 bases at V and 6 bases at J, with 8 bases between. The CDR3 sequence is 13 residues long. Germline V gene lookup returns CDR1 MNHNS and CDR2 SASEGT. The CDR3 spells CASSLRGNSPLHF. In DNA, the CDR3 is TGTGCCAGCAGTCTCCGGGGTAATTCACCCCTCCACTTT.

This sequence joins TRBV11-1 and TRBJ2-5; 8 bases agree with TRBD1. The CDR3 extends over 15 amino acids. Per germline, CDR1 SGHAT and CDR2 FQDESV (reference sequence). The V segment lost 5 bases and the J segment 5 bases; nucleotides outside the gene matches: 10. DNA for the CDR3: TGTGCCAGCAGCCGGACAGGGAGGAGTGAGGAGACCCAGTACTTC. It codes for CASSRTGRSEETQYF.

The chain combines TRBV5-1 with TRBJ1-6; D might be TRBD1 (6 bases). Trimming stripped 5 bases from V and 0 bases from J, with 9 bases between. This CDR3 is 15 amino acids long. CDR1 is SGHRS and CDR2 is YFSETQ in the germline V gene. The CDR3 DNA follows: TGCGCCAGCAGATCAGGGGACTCCTATAATTCACCCCTCCACTTT. It encodes CASRSGDSYNSPLHF. Full variable domain (remainder filled in from reference TRBV5-1 and TRBJ1-6): KAGVTQTPRYLIKTRGQQVTLSCSPISGHRSVSWYQQTPGQGLQFLFEYFSETQRNKGNFPGRFSGRQFSNSRSEMNVSTLELGDSALYLCASRSGDSYNSPLHFGNGTRLTVT.

The chain employs TRBV5-5 and TRBJ1-5, with 7 bases identical to TRBD1. Germline V gives CDR1 SGHKS, CDR2 YYEKEE (reference sequence). Trimming at V came to 4 bases and at J to 5 bases, leaving 9 bases not matched to a gene. The CDR3 has 15 amino acids. CDR3 residues: CASSPKGAADQPQHF. The CDR3 DNA reads TGTGCCAGCAGCCCGAAGGGGGCAGCAGATCAGCCCCAGCATTTT.

This chain links TRBV15 with TRBJ2-5; perhaps TRBD1 as D (7 bases). V lost 4 bases and J lost 4, with 19 bases in between. The CDR3 totals 16 residues. The germline V gene has CDR1 LNHNV and CDR2 YYDKDF (reference sequence). The CDR3 loop is CATSKSPGGTAETQYF. In nucleotides, the CDR3 is TGTGCCACCAGCAAAAGTCCAGGGGGGACAGCAGAGACCCAGTACTTC.